The 30 T cell receptor beta chains below all came from one sample that was sequenced in a study of shared clonotypes between healthy human individuals. Method: immunoSEQ multiplex PCR; TCRdb's copy keeps in-frame clones and lacks some. Among over 2 million clones listed, about 95% were seen once. In the naive CD8 group, cells lacked CD45RO and were positively selected for CCR7, so terminally differentiated effector memory CD45RA+ cells were left out. The sample consisted of naive CD8+ T cells sorted from blood. These receptors were taken from a man between 18 and 35 years old in good health.

The chain couples TRBV7-9 to TRBJ2-3; D may be TRBD1 (5 bases). The CDR3 has 15 residues. V was trimmed by 4 bases and J by 2 bases, leaving 13 bases between them. Germline V gene sequence: CDR1 SEHNR, CDR2 FQNEAQ (reference sequence). The CDR3 DNA sequence: TGTGCCAGCAGCTCATCAACAGGCATCACAGATACGCAGTATTTT. Translated, it gives CASSSSTGITDTQYF. Based on the CDR3 plus reference TRBV7-9 and TRBJ2-3, the full variable domain is DTGVSQNPRHKITKRGQNVTFRCDPISEHNRLYWYRQTLGQGPEFLTYFQNEAQLEKSRLLSDRFSAERPKGSFSTLEIQRTEQGDSAMYLCASSSSTGITDTQYFGPGTRLTVL.

This clone was seen only a few times. This CDR3 is also generated by other DNA sequences in the sample. V is TRBV30 and J is TRBJ1-1; no clear D. With 3 bases removed from V and 4 bases from J, the gap between germline ends came to 12 bases. This CDR3 region has 13 residues. Germline-derived CDR1 and CDR2 are GTSNPN and SVGIG (reference sequence). In DNA form, the CDR3 reads TGTGCCTGGAGCACACAAGGGTCCACTGAAGCTTTCTTT. It encodes CAWSTQGSTEAFF.

The rearrangement joins TRBV27 to TRBJ2-2; D is unclear. The CDR3 extends over 13 amino acids. The V end was cut by 3 bases, the J end by 6 bases, with 8 bases between. The germline V gene encodes CDR1 MNHEY and CDR2 SMNVEV (reference sequence). Written as DNA, the CDR3 is TGTGCCAGCAGTTTCACGCGCGCCGGGGAGCTGTTTTTT. Its translation is CASSFTRAGELFF.

The rearrangement links TRBV19 to TRBJ1-2; D is ambiguous. Per the germline V gene, CDR1 is LNHDA and CDR2 is SQIVND (reference sequence). This CDR3 region has 17 residues. V lost 8 bases, J lost 2 bases, and 24 bases lay in between. CDR3 sequence reads: CASGRRRSFEANYGYTF. CDR3 sequence (DNA): TGTGCCAGTGGCCGTCGACGGAGTTTTGAGGCGAACTATGGCTACACCTTC.

The V call is TRBV15, the J call TRBJ2-3; no clear D. The CDR3 is 17 residues long. Trimming took 0 bases from V and 4 from J, leaving 17 bases between them. Germline CDR1 and CDR2: LNHNV and YYDKDF (reference sequence). The CDR3 reads CATSRDGMAMGADTQYF. In DNA, the CDR3 is TGTGCCACCAGCAGAGATGGGATGGCGATGGGCGCAGATACGCAGTATTTT.

This clone was counted only a few times. The gene calls are TRBV19 and TRBJ1-6; D unresolved. V was cut by 6 bases and J by 2 bases, with 11 bases left in between. CDR1 LNHDA and CDR2 SQIVND come from the germline V gene (reference sequence). CDR3 length equals 15 residues. The CDR3 loop is CASSSDGAYNSPLHF. CDR3 bases: TGTGCCAGTAGCTCCGACGGAGCCTATAATTCACCCCTCCACTTT.

The V gene is TRBV2, the J gene TRBJ1-1, with D possibly being TRBD1 (5 bases). Trimming pared 0 bases from V and 0 bases from J, leaving 8 bases between. This CDR3 is built from 15 residues. Germline CDR1 is SNHLY and CDR2 is FYNNEI. The CDR3 spells CASSEAEGMNTEAFF. CDR3 nucleotides: TGTGCCAGCAGTGAAGCGGAGGGGATGAACACTGAAGCTTTCTTT.

The chain recombines TRBV11-2 with TRBJ2-1; tentatively, D is TRBD1 (6 bases). Germline loops: CDR1 SGHAT, CDR2 FQNNGV. V was clipped by 7 bases and J by 6 bases, with 16 bases between them. The CDR3 consists of 14 residues. The CDR3 sequence is CASIKGDDGNEQFF. CDR3 coding DNA: TGTGCCAGCATCAAGGGGGACGACGGCAATGAGCAGTTCTTC.

The genes are TRBV28 and TRBJ2-7, with 7 bases fitting TRBD1. The CDR3 is made up of 13 amino acids. The V gene's germline CDR1 is MDHEN and CDR2 SYDVKM. The ends lost 8 bases at V and 3 bases at J; junction bases unmatched: 7. The CDR3 is CASENRGIYEQYF. The CDR3 coding sequence is TGTGCCAGCGAGAACAGGGGAATCTACGAGCAGTACTTC. The full variable domain, completed using reference TRBV28 and TRBJ2-7, is DVKVTQSSRYLVKRTGEKVFLECVQDMDHENMFWYRQDPGLGLRLIYFSYDVKMKEKGDIPEGYSVSREKKERFSLILESASTNQTSMYLCASENRGIYEQYFGPGTRLTVT.

The chain has TRBV28 and TRBJ1-1; a possible D gene is TRBD1 (5 bases). The CDR3 consists of 14 residues. V was cut by 5 bases and J by 1 base, with 11 bases left in between. CDR1 is MDHEN and CDR2 is SYDVKM in the germline V gene. CDR3 DNA sequence: TGTGCCAGCAGTCCCTCAGGGACGAACACTGAAGCTTTCTTT. Its protein is CASSPSGTNTEAFF.

This chain uses TRBV11-2 with TRBJ2-7, with TRBD2 matching over 10 bases. The CDR3 contains 18 residues. Per the germline V gene, CDR1 is SGHAT and CDR2 is FQNNGV. V lost 5 bases and J lost 1; bases outside the gene matches: 14. The chain's CDR3 is CASSRDRLTGLASYEQYF. The CDR3 DNA follows: TGTGCCAGCAGCCGCGACAGGCTGACGGGACTAGCGTCCTACGAGCAGTACTTC.

For the CDR3, the DNA is TGTGCCAGCAACAGGGAGTCTTACGAGCAGTACTTC. This codes for CASNRESYEQYF. The rearrangement links TRBV6-6 to TRBJ2-7; D perhaps matches TRBD1 (6 bases). Germline loops: CDR1 MNHNY, CDR2 SVGAGI (reference sequence). The germline V and J ends were trimmed by 7 bases and 4 bases, with 11 bases remaining between them. CDR3 length: 12 residues.

The V call is TRBV19, the J call TRBJ1-1, with a weak D call TRBD1 (5 bases). This CDR3 has 15 residues. Trimming removed 1 base at V and 0 bases at J, with 9 bases between. The germline V gene encodes CDR1 LNHDA and CDR2 SQIVND (reference sequence). In DNA form, the CDR3 reads TGTGCCAGTAGTATAGGTTGGGGCTTGAACACTGAAGCTTTCTTT. Protein sequence: CASSIGWGLNTEAFF.

This chain uses TRBV7-9 with TRBJ1-4; no clear D gene. The CDR3 runs to 12 residues. V dropped 10 bases and J dropped 3 bases, with 9 bases sitting between them. Germline V gene data show CDR1 as SEHNR and CDR2 as FQNEAQ (reference sequence). The DNA of the CDR3 is TGTGCCACCTCCCCTCCTAATGAAAAACTGTTTTTT. This translates into CATSPPNEKLFF.

In regard to this clone: The junction shows a germline mismatch at one end, possibly a read error. The chain joins TRBV6-5 to TRBJ2-6; perhaps TRBD1 as D (5 bases). The V gene's germline CDR1 is MNHEY and CDR2 SVGAGI. This CDR3 region has 15 residues. CDR3 residues: CASSYSQEGDNVLTF. CDR3 coding DNA: TGTGCCAGCAGTTACTCACAGGAAGGGGACAACGTCCTGACTTTC.

The chain recombines TRBV5-5 with TRBJ2-7; 9 bases fit TRBD1. Losses at the gene ends were 3 bases for V and 2 bases for J; bases not matched to a gene: 3. This CDR3 is built from 14 residues. Per germline, CDR1 SGHKS and CDR2 YYEKEE (reference sequence). This CDR3 reads CASSWGTGTYEQYF. In nucleotides, the CDR3 is TGTGCCAGCAGCTGGGGGACAGGGACCTACGAGCAGTACTTC.

V and J are TRBV27 and TRBJ1-3; unclear D gene. The CDR3 spans 12 residues. Per germline, CDR1 MNHEY and CDR2 SMNVEV (reference sequence). Trimming left V 6 bases short and J 4 bases short, with 7 bases between. DNA of the CDR3: TGTGCCAGCAGGGGTCCCGGAAACACCATATATTTT. Translated: CASRGPGNTIYF.

This clone occurred once. CDR3 in amino acids: CASMPGTYGYTF. The CDR3 bases are TGTGCCAGCATGCCAGGGACCTATGGCTACACCTTC. This chain links TRBV2 with TRBJ1-2; possible D gene TRBD1, 5 bases. This CDR3 region has 12 residues. V was clipped by 7 bases and J by 4 bases, with 10 bases between them. Germline CDR1 SNHLY, CDR2 FYNNEI. Full variable domain (outside the CDR3, taken from reference TRBV2 and TRBJ1-2): EPEVTQTPSHQVTQMGQEVILRCVPISNHLYFYWYRQILGQKVEFLVSFYNNEISEKSEIFDDQFSVERPDGSNFTLKIRSTKLEDSAMYFCASMPGTYGYTFGSGTRLTVV.

This chain links TRBV7-9 with TRBJ1-1; no clear D. V was cut by 5 bases and J by 5 bases, with 9 bases left in between. Germline CDR1 and CDR2: SEHNR and FQNEAQ (reference sequence). The CDR3 length is 12 residues. Here the CDR3 reads CASSAHGTEAFF. For the CDR3, the DNA is TGTGCCAGCAGCGCACACGGGACTGAAGCTTTCTTT.

This sequence joins TRBV13 and TRBJ2-5, with 9 bases identical to TRBD2. The CDR3 covers 15 residues. V gave up 6 bases and J gave up 1 base; unmatched junction bases: 6. Germline CDR1 reads PRHDT; CDR2 reads FYEKMQ (reference sequence). The CDR3 region has the DNA TGTGCCAGCAGTCATCAAGCGGGGGGCCAAGAGACCCAGTACTTC. Residues: CASSHQAGGQETQYF.

The chain combines TRBV4-1 with TRBJ2-7, with D perhaps TRBD1 (6 bases). This CDR3 region has 15 residues. Germline V lookup: CDR1 MGHRA, CDR2 YSYEKL. V was pared by 2 bases and J by 2 bases, with 13 bases between. The CDR3 DNA is TGCGCCAGCAGCCAACACCCGGACAGTACCTACGAGCAGTACTTC. Amino acid sequence: CASSQHPDSTYEQYF.

This clone was seen a single time. Other DNA sequences of this sample code for an identical CDR3. This rearrangement joins TRBV9 to TRBJ1-1; a weak D match, TRBD1 (6 bases). From germline, CDR1 is SGDLS and CDR2 YYNGEE. The germline V and J ends were trimmed by 4 bases and 4 bases, with 14 bases remaining between them. This CDR3 spans 14 amino acids. CDR3 sequence reads: CASSPQGGGTEAFF. Here the CDR3 DNA reads TGTGCCAGCAGCCCACAAGGAGGGGGCACTGAAGCTTTCTTT.

CDR3 residues: CASSLDRRISYEQYF. Here the CDR3 DNA reads TGTGCCAGCAGTTTGGACAGGAGAATCTCCTACGAGCAGTACTTC. The chain joins TRBV27 to TRBJ2-7; 7 nucleotides align to TRBD1. Germline V gene lookup returns CDR1 MNHEY and CDR2 SMNVEV (reference sequence). The CDR3 loop spans 15 amino acids. Trimming took 3 bases from V and 0 from J; bases not matched to a gene: 5.

This clone has a single count. The V gene is TRBV4-3, the J gene TRBJ1-1; D gene unclear. CDR1 is LGHNA and CDR2 is YSLEER in the germline V gene. Deletions cut 4 bases from V and 4 bases from J, with 10 bases between. CDR3 length equals 13 residues. DNA for the CDR3: TGCGCCAGCAGCCCACGGTCGAGCACTGAAGCTTTCTTT. Translated, it gives CASSPRSSTEAFF.

This clone occurred a few times. The sample carries other DNA sequences with the same CDR3. This sequence joins TRBV11-2 and TRBJ2-2, with unresolved D. Trimming took 4 bases from V and 4 from J, leaving 4 bases between them. The CDR3 runs 12 residues. Germline CDR1 is SGHAT and CDR2 is FQNNGV. The CDR3 bases are TGTGCCAGCAGCTGGGGCACCGGGGAGCTGTTTTTT. Translation: CASSWGTGELFF.

The CDR3 DNA reads as TGTGCCAGCAGCCCAGGGGGAGGGTACGAGCAGTACTTC. It is translated as CASSPGGGYEQYF. This chain connects TRBV9 to TRBJ2-7; D possibly matches TRBD1 or TRBD2 (7 bases each). Germline loops: CDR1 SGDLS, CDR2 YYNGEE. This CDR3 is 13 amino acids long. V dropped 4 bases and J dropped 4 bases, with 12 bases sitting between them.

The rearrangement uses TRBV5-1 and TRBJ2-3, with TRBD2 matching over 10 bases. CDR3 size: 18 residues. V shed 2 bases and J 0 bases; nucleotides not matched to a gene: 9. In germline, CDR1 is SGHRS, CDR2 YFSETQ. CDR3 coding DNA: TGCGCCAGCAGCTTAGGGCTAGCGGGGGCCCCTAGCACAGATACGCAGTATTTT. Amino acids: CASSLGLAGAPSTDTQYF.

The chain carries TRBV6-1 and TRBJ2-1; D is perhaps TRBD1 (5 bases). The CDR3 consists of 12 residues. The germline CDR1 and CDR2 sequences are MNHNS and SASEGT. The V end was cut by 6 bases, the J end by 8 bases, with 11 bases between. CDR3 sequence: CASRDSLDEQFF. The CDR3 DNA reads as TGTGCCAGCAGAGACAGTTTGGATGAGCAGTTCTTC.

V gene TRBV7-9 combines with J gene TRBJ1-6; 7 nucleotides match TRBD1. This CDR3 has 16 amino acids. The trim removed 4 bases at V and 3 bases at J, leaving 6 bases unmatched. CDR1 and CDR2 from the germline V gene are SEHNR and FQNEAQ (reference sequence). The CDR3 here is CASSSRQGDYNSPLHF. The CDR3 DNA is TGTGCCAGCAGCTCGCGACAGGGAGACTATAATTCACCCCTCCACTTT.

The chain has TRBV29-1 and TRBJ2-1; 9 bases agree with TRBD2. V dropped 0 bases and J dropped 6; count of bases not matched to a gene: 3. The CDR3 contains 14 residues. Germline V CDR1 and CDR2: SQVTM, ANQGSEA. The CDR3 region has the DNA TGCAGCGTTGAAGAGGGACTAGCTCTCAATGAGCAGTTCTTC. Translation gives CSVEEGLALNEQFF.